This T cell receptor beta chain was retrieved from a study of identical twins. Germline-derived CDR1 and CDR2 are LNHNV and YYDKDF (reference sequence). This CDR3 comprises 14 residues. V gave up 0 bases and J gave up 5 bases, with 8 bases separating them. To note about this clonotype: Antigen: not known.

The study, taken as a whole, reports: Memory repertoires showed no such pattern, whereas abundant cord blood beta clonotypes carried fewer insertions. Alpha sequences out of frame and shared by twins had excess low generation probability.

TCRdb independently ran MiXCR on the 5' RACE reads; one entry per CDR3 protein. Of 210,000 or so distinct CDR3 sequences listed, 6% to 9% were seen once; the top ten hold around 2.1%. These same data were also listed under a study on yellow fever vaccine responses in identical twins. That study reports: A vaccine T cell response that seemed partly convergent and partly personalized was reported in twins.

This TCR derives from a woman younger than 35 in good health. Sequencing input: memory (CD45RO+) T cells sorted from blood. The V call is TRBV15, the J call TRBJ2-1, with D maybe TRBD2 (6 bases). The CDR3, as DNA: TGTGCCACCAGCAGAGATAAGCGGGACAATGAGCAGTTCTTC. Translating gives CATSRDKRDNEQFF.